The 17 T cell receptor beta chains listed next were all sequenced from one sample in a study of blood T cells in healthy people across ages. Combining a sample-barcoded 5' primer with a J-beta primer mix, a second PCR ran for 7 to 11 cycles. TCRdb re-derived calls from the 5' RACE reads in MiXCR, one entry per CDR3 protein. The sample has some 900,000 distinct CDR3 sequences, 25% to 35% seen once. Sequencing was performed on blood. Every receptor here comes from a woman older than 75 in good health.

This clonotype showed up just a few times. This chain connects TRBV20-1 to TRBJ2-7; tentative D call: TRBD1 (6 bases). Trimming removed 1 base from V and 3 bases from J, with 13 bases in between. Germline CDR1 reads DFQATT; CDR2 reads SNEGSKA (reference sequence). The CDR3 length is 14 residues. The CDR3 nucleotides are TGCAGTGCTAGAGGGCAGGGGATTTTCTACGAGCAGTACTTC. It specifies CSARGQGIFYEQYF.

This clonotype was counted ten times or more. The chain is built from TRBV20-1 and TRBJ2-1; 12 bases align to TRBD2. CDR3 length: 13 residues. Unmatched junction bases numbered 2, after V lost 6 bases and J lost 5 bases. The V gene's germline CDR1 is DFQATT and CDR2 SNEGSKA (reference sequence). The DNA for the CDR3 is TGCAGTGCGGCTAGCGGGGGGGACAATGAGCAGTTCTTC. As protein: CSAASGGDNEQFF.

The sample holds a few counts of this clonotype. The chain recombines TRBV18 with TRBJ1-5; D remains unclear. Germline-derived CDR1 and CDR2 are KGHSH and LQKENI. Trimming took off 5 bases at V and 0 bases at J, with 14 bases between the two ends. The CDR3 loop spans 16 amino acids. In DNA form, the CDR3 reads TGTGCCAGCTCAAACGCCGACTCTCATAGCAATCAGCCCCAGCATTTT. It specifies CASSNADSHSNQPQHF.

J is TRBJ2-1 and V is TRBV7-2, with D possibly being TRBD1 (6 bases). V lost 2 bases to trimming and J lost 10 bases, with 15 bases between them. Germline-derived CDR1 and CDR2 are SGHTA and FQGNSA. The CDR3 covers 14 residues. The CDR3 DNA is TGTGCCAGCAGCTTACCACAGGGAATGGGGGAGCAGTTCTTC. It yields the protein CASSLPQGMGEQFF.

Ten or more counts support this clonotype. The CDR3 region is CASSYGAGSGTDTQYF. CDR3 coding DNA: TGTGCCAGCAGTTACGGGGCGGGGAGCGGCACAGATACGCAGTATTTT. This chain joins TRBV6-5 and TRBJ2-3; D is perhaps TRBD2 (6 bases). CDR3 length: 16 residues. Germline V gives CDR1 MNHEY, CDR2 SVGAGI. The ends were cut back, 2 bases at V and 1 base at J, with 13 bases in the middle.

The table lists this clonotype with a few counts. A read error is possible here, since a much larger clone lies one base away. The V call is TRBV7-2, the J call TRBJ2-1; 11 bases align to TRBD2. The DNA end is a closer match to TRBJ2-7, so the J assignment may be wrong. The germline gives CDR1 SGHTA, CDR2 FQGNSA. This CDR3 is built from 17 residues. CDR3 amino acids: CASSPFSGGVPYNEQYF. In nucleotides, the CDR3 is TGTGCCAGCAGCCCGTTTAGCGGGGGGGTCCCCTACAATGAGCAGTACTTC.

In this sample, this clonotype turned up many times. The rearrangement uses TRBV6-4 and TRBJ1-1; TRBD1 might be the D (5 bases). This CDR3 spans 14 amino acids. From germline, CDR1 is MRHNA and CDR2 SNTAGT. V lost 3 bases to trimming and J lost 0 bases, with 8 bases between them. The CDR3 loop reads CASSERGMNTEAFF. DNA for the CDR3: TGTGCCAGCAGTGAACGGGGGATGAACACTGAAGCTTTCTTT.

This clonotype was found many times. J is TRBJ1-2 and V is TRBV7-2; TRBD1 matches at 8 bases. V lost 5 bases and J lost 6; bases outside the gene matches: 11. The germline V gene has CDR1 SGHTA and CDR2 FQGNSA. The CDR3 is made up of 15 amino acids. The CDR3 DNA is TGTGCCAGCAGCCCAGGGGGCGCGCTGAGACATGGCTACACCTTC. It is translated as CASSPGGALRHGYTF.

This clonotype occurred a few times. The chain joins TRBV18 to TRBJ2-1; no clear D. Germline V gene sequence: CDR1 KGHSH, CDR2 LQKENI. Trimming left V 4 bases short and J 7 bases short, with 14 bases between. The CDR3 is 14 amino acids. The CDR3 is CASSLQREVNEQFF. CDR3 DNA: TGTGCCAGCTCACTTCAACGAGAGGTGAATGAGCAGTTCTTC.

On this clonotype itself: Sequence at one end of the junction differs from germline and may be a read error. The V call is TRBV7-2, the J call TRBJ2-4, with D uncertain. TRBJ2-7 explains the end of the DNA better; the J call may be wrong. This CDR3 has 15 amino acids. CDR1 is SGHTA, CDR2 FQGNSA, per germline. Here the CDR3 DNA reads TGTGCCAACAGCCTAGTCCATCCGGCTCCCTACGAGCAGTACTTC. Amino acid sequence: CANSLVHPAPYEQYF.

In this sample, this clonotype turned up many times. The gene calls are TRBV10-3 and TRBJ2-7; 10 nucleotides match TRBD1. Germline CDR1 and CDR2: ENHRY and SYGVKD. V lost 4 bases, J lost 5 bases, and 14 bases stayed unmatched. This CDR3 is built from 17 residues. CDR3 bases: TGTGCCATCAGTGGTACTAACCGGGACAGGGGCGCCGACGAGCAGTACTTC. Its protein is CAISGTNRDRGADEQYF.

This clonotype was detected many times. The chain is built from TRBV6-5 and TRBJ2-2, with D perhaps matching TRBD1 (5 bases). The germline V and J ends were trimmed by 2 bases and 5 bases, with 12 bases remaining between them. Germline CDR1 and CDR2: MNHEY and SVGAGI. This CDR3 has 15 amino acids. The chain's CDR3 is CASSYEMGPTGELFF. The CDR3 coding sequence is TGTGCCAGCAGTTACGAGATGGGGCCAACCGGGGAGCTGTTTTTT.

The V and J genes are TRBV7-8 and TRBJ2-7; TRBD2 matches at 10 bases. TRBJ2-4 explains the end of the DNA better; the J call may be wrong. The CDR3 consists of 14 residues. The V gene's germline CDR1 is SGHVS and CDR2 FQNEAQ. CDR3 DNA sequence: TGTGCCAGCAGTCTAGCGGGGGCTGGAAACATTCAGTACTTC. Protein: CASSLAGAGNIQYF.

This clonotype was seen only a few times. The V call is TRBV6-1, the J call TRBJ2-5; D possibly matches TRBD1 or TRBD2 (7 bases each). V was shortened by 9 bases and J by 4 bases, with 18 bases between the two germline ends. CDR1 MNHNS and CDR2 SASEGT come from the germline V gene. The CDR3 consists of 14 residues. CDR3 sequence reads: CASIRGGRLETQYF. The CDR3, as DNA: TGTGCCAGTATCAGGGGGGGAAGGTTAGAGACCCAGTACTTC.

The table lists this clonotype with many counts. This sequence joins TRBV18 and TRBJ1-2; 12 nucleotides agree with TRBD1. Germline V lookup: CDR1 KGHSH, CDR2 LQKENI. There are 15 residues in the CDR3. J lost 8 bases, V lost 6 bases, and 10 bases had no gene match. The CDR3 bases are TGTGCCAGCTCGCCCGGGACAGGGGGCGTGACCGGCTACACCTTC. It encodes CASSPGTGGVTGYTF.

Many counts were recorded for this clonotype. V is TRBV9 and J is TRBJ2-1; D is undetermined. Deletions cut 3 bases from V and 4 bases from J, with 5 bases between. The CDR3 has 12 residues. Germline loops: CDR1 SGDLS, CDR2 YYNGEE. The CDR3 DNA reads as TGTGCCAGCAGCGGTACATACAATGAGCAGTTCTTC. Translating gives CASSGTYNEQFF.

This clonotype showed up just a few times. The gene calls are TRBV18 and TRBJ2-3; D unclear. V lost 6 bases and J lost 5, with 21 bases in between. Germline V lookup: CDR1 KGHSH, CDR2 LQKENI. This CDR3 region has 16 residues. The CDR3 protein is CASSPTKGIAGDTQYF. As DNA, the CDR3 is TGTGCCAGCTCTCCTACCAAGGGTATAGCTGGAGATACGCAGTATTTT.